The sample holds a few counts of the clone carrying this T cell receptor beta chain. Its antigen is not known. The junction differs from germline at one of its ends, possibly a read error. Researchers ran the PCR with 60 Vbeta and 13 Jbeta primers. Per the original data handling: Counted up in a later analysis, unique TCR beta chains came to some 80 million, with around 10 million shared. Using immunoSEQ multiplex PCR, the repertoire was profiled, and TCRdb retains in-frame clones only, with some absent. That table supplies the V and J calls and clone size; D and trimming were determined from the DNA. The repertoire holds 150,000 to 200,000 clones, around 81% seen once, with around 2.1% in the top ten. The data are from a study of cytomegalovirus exposure and HLA in healthy donors. General observations from the study: Most TCRs appeared rarely, but some public TCRs recurred in many donors.

Germline CDR1 is LNHDA and CDR2 is SQIVND (reference sequence). The CDR3 has 18 residues. The chain couples TRBV19 to TRBJ2-4; 14 nucleotides line up with TRBD2. Sequencing was done on a sample of PBMCs. This TCR derives from a woman younger than 30 in good health and CMV-seropositive. The CDR3 region has the DNA TGTGCCAGTAGTTCCCTCCGGACTAGCGGGGGGTCTTACAACAGTCAGTACTTC. This gives the protein CASSSLRTSGGSYNSQYF.